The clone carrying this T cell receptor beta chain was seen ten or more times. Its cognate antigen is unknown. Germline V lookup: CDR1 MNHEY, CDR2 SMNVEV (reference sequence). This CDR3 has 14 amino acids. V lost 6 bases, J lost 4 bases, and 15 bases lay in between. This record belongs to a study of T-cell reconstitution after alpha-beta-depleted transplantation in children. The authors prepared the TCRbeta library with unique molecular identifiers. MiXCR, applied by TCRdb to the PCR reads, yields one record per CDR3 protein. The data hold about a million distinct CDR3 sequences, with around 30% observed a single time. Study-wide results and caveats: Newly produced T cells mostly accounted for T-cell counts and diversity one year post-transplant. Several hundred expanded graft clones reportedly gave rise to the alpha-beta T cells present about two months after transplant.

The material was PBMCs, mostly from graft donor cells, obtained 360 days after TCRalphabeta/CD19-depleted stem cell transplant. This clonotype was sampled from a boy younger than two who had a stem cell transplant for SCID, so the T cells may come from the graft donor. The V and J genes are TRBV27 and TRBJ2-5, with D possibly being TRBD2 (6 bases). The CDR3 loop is CASSPRGFTETQYF. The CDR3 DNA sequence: TGTGCCAGCAGCCCCCGGGGGTTCACAGAGACCCAGTACTTC.